A single sample is the source of the 16 T cell receptor beta chains below, sequenced in a study of blood T cell repertoires in COVID-19. Sequencing used immunoSEQ multiplex PCR; TCRdb keeps in-frame clones, though not all of them. Of 160,000 or so clones in the sample, approximately 81% are singletons; the top ten hold about 5.6%. Sequences were obtained from peripheral blood. These receptors all stem from a woman in her forties or fifties with COVID-19, enrolled during active disease.

The chain combines TRBV3-1 (or the pseudogene TRBV3-2) with TRBJ1-1; D perhaps matches TRBD1 (6 bases). Germline CDR1 and CDR2: LGHDT and YNNKEL (reference sequence). Trimming removed 8 bases from V and 4 bases from J, with 17 bases in between. This CDR3 is 14 amino acids long. The CDR3 loop reads CASSLGGVATEAFF. CDR3 nucleotide sequence: TGTGCCAGCTCATTAGGGGGGGTGGCCACTGAAGCTTTCTTT.

The chain couples TRBV30 to TRBJ2-5, with TRBD1 identical over 7 bases. Germline V gene sequence: CDR1 GTSNPN, CDR2 SVGIG (reference sequence). The junction had 4 bases not matched to a gene; V was cut back by 7 bases and J by 2 bases. The CDR3 consists of 12 residues. CDR3 protein: CASATGQETQYF. Here the CDR3 DNA reads TGTGCCTCCGCGACAGGGCAAGAGACCCAGTACTTC.

J is TRBJ1-1 and V is TRBV2, with TRBD1 as a possible D gene (6 bases). CDR1 is SNHLY, CDR2 FYNNEI, per germline. The CDR3 has 14 amino acids. With 5 bases removed from V and 1 base from J, the gap between germline ends came to 11 bases. As DNA, the CDR3 is TGTGCCAGCAGTCCCGGGACACCGAACACTGAAGCTTTCTTT. Amino acids: CASSPGTPNTEAFF.

This clone was counted once. Other DNA sequences in the sample encode the same CDR3. The V gene is TRBV5-6, the J gene TRBJ1-5; D gene unclear. CDR3 length equals 13 residues. Germline-derived CDR1 and CDR2 are SGHDT and YYEEEE. Trimming left V 4 bases short and J 4 bases short, with 9 bases between. The CDR3 here is CASSRTGNQPQHF. The CDR3 DNA sequence: TGTGCCAGCAGCCGGACGGGGAATCAGCCCCAGCATTTT.

The rearrangement links TRBV6-4 to TRBJ1-2; no firm D call. Germline-derived CDR1 and CDR2 are MRHNA and SNTAGT. The CDR3 is 13 amino acids. The V end was cut by 8 bases, the J end by 0 bases, with 10 bases between. The CDR3 DNA follows: TGTGCCAGCTCGCAGCGACCTAACTATGGCTACACCTTC. Amino acids: CASSQRPNYGYTF.

V and J are TRBV3-1 (or the pseudogene TRBV3-2) and TRBJ2-5; 9 bases match TRBD2. This CDR3 spans 16 amino acids. The germline gives CDR1 LGHDT, CDR2 YNNKEL (reference sequence). J lost 3 bases, V lost 4 bases, and 9 bases had no gene match. In DNA, the CDR3 is TGTGCCAGCAGCCCTCCCGGCGGGGGGGTGAAAGAGACCCAGTACTTC. Translating it yields CASSPPGGGVKETQYF.

The genes are TRBV19 and TRBJ2-4; 7 bases are a match to TRBD1. Germline CDR1 reads LNHDA; CDR2 reads SQIVND (reference sequence). This CDR3 region has 16 residues. Trimming at V came to 2 bases and at J to 1 base, leaving 5 bases not matched to a gene. CDR3 protein: CASSILQGRAKNIQYF. The CDR3 nucleotides are TGTGCCAGTAGTATATTACAGGGGCGGGCCAAAAACATTCAGTACTTC.

The chain combines TRBV10-3 with TRBJ2-7, with D hard to call. The CDR3 has 13 amino acids. V lost 3 bases and J lost 2, with 8 bases in between. The germline V gene encodes CDR1 ENHRY and CDR2 SYGVKD. The CDR3 region is CAISDGGTYEQYF. In DNA, the CDR3 is TGTGCCATCAGTGATGGCGGAACCTACGAGCAGTACTTC.

The chain uses TRBV21-1 and TRBJ1-5. TRBV21-1 has pseudogene status. This CDR3 is 15 amino acids long. CDR3 loop: CASSKGSRGLGPQHF. The CDR3 bases are TGTGCCAGCAGCAAAGGTAGTAGAGGTTTGGGGCCCCAGCATTTT.

The chain joins TRBV3-1 (or the pseudogene TRBV3-2) to TRBJ1-2; D uncertain. Germline V gene data show CDR1 as LGHDT and CDR2 as YNNKEL (reference sequence). This CDR3 region has 15 residues. Trimming took 0 bases from V and 2 from J, leaving 10 bases between them. CDR3 sequence reads: CASSQDPTANYGYTF. In DNA form, the CDR3 reads TGTGCCAGCAGCCAAGATCCCACCGCGAACTATGGCTACACCTTC.

The CDR3 nucleotides read TGCGCCAGCAGCCCCGGACTAGCGGTATTCGATACGCAGTATTTT. Protein sequence: CASSPGLAVFDTQYF. This sequence joins TRBV4-3 and TRBJ2-3; 10 bases map to TRBD2. This CDR3 has 15 amino acids. Germline values: CDR1 LGHNA, CDR2 YSLEER. The V and J ends lost 4 bases and 6 bases, in that order; junction bases with no gene match: 7.

The chain employs TRBV7-8 and TRBJ1-1, with D possibly matching TRBD1 (6 bases). Trimming stripped 1 base from V and 0 bases from J, with 9 bases between. The CDR3 spans 15 residues. The germline gives CDR1 SGHVS, CDR2 FQNEAQ. Here the CDR3 reads CASSLGQGLNTEAFF. The CDR3 coding sequence is TGTGCCAGCAGCTTAGGTCAGGGGTTGAACACTGAAGCTTTCTTT.

This clone came up once. V is TRBV9 and J is TRBJ1-3, with 7 positions matching TRBD1. The trim removed 1 base at V and 4 bases at J, leaving 5 bases unmatched. In germline, CDR1 is SGDLS, CDR2 YYNGEE. CDR3 length equals 15 residues. In nucleotides, the CDR3 is TGTGCCAGCAGCGTATTTGAGGGGGCAGGAAACACCATATATTTT. Translation gives CASSVFEGAGNTIYF.

The rearrangement joins TRBV3-1 (or the pseudogene TRBV3-2) to TRBJ2-7; D is ambiguous. V lost 4 bases to trimming and J lost 2 bases, with 6 bases between them. The germline gives CDR1 LGHDT, CDR2 YNNKEL (reference sequence). The CDR3 contains 12 residues. CDR3 sequence reads: CASSPGTYEQYF. DNA for the CDR3: TGTGCCAGCAGCCCCGGTACCTACGAGCAGTACTTC.

The V and J genes are TRBV9 and TRBJ2-7; D is possibly TRBD2 (6 bases). Trimming stripped 3 bases from V and 6 bases from J, with 16 bases between. The CDR3 totals 14 residues. Germline V gives CDR1 SGDLS, CDR2 YYNGEE. CDR3 in amino acids: CASSAHLAAGEQYF. In DNA, the CDR3 is TGTGCCAGCAGCGCACACTTAGCGGCGGGCGAGCAGTACTTC.

The chain recombines TRBV24-1 with TRBJ2-3, with TRBD2 identical over 10 bases. Germline loops: CDR1 KGHDR, CDR2 SFDVKD. This CDR3 is built from 16 residues. Trimming removed 5 bases from V and 2 bases from J; junction bases left unmatched: 6. The CDR3 DNA is TGTGCCACCAGTGGAACTAGCGGGGCAAACACAGATACGCAGTATTTT. Its translation is CATSGTSGANTDTQYF.